The 30 T cell receptor beta chains given below trace back to one sample, sequenced in a study of memory CD4+ T cells and cytomegalovirus serostatus. The sort gate was single viable CD3+CD4+CD8-CD45RO+ cells for memory CD4+ T cells. The method was immunoSEQ multiplex PCR; TCRdb's version includes in-frame clones alone and lacks a portion of them. This table holds some 53,000 clones, around four fifths found once. Specimen: memory CD4+ T cells from blood. Receptors were obtained from an adult in good health and CMV-seronegative.

The gene calls are TRBV5-1 and TRBJ2-7; 8 positions match TRBD2. Germline trimming cut 4 bases from V and 5 bases from J; bases unmatched to any gene: 8. Germline lookup yields CDR1 SGHRS and CDR2 YFSETQ. CDR3 length equals 14 residues. The CDR3 DNA reads as TGCGCCAGCAGCCCGGGAGGGCCGAGGAACGAGCAGTACTTC. Its translation is CASSPGGPRNEQYF.

This clone occurred a few times. This sequence joins TRBV6-1 and TRBJ2-2, with TRBD1 identical over 8 bases. V lost 6 bases and J lost 9; bases outside the gene matches: 9. This CDR3 contains 14 residues. The germline V gene has CDR1 MNHNS and CDR2 SASEGT. CDR3 bases: TGTGCCAGCAGCGCGGACAGGGATCCTTGGGAGCTGTTTTTT. Translating gives CASSADRDPWELFF.

This clone was found once. The gene calls are TRBV5-1 and TRBJ2-3; 8 bases are a match to TRBD1. Per the germline V gene, CDR1 is SGHRS and CDR2 is YFSETQ. There are 16 residues in the CDR3. The V gene end was trimmed by 0 bases and the J gene end by 7 bases; junction bases not matched to a gene: 10. In DNA form, the CDR3 reads TGCGCCAGCAGCTTGGTTGTCAGGGGGCGAGGGAATACGCAGTATTTT. The encoded protein is CASSLVVRGRGNTQYF.

This clone was counted between two and nine times. The V gene is TRBV5-1, the J gene TRBJ1-1; D remains unclear. The germline V and J ends were trimmed by 0 bases and 4 bases, with 13 bases remaining between them. The germline V gene encodes CDR1 SGHRS and CDR2 YFSETQ. CDR3 length equals 15 residues. The CDR3 reads CASSLAGPAGTEAFF. The CDR3, as DNA: TGCGCCAGCAGCTTGGCCGGGCCTGCTGGCACTGAAGCTTTCTTT. The whole variable domain, filled in from reference TRBV5-1 and TRBJ1-1, reads KAGVTQTPRYLIKTRGQQVTLSCSPISGHRSVSWYQQTPGQGLQFLFEYFSETQRNKGNFPGRFSGRQFSNSRSEMNVSTLELGDSALYLCASSLAGPAGTEAFFGQGTRLTVV.

The genes are TRBV5-5 and TRBJ1-1; D is ambiguous. CDR3 length: 14 residues. CDR1 and CDR2 from the germline V gene are SGHKS and YYEKEE (reference sequence). With 4 bases removed from V and 9 bases from J, the gap between germline ends came to 19 bases. CDR3 coding DNA: TGTGCCAGCAGCCCGATGGACCCTGAGGTGAAAGCTTTCTTT. Amino acids: CASSPMDPEVKAFF.

The chain recombines TRBV6-6 with TRBJ2-7, with D possibly being TRBD1 (5 bases). The CDR3 loop spans 13 amino acids. Germline CDR1 reads MNHNY; CDR2 reads SVGAGI (reference sequence). This chain's CDR3 is CGSQGFSSYEQYF. CDR3 sequence (DNA): TGTGGCTCCCAGGGATTTAGCTCCTACGAGCAGTACTTC.

V gene TRBV5-1 combines with J gene TRBJ2-3; tentatively, D is TRBD1 or TRBD2 (6 bases each). The CDR3 runs to 15 residues. The ends were cut back, 4 bases at V and 3 bases at J, with 15 bases in the middle. CDR1 SGHRS and CDR2 YFSETQ come from the germline V gene. The CDR3 region is CASSKAGGGTDTQYF. The CDR3 nucleotides are TGCGCCAGCAGCAAGGCTGGAGGGGGGACAGATACGCAGTATTTT.

The rearrangement uses TRBV6-1 and TRBJ1-2; perhaps TRBD1 as D (6 bases). V shed 6 bases and J shed 8 bases, with 7 bases lying between them. Looked up from germline, CDR1 is MNHNS and CDR2 is SASEGT. There are 10 residues in the CDR3. CDR3 region: CASRTGGYTF. The CDR3 bases are TGTGCCAGCAGAACAGGGGGCTACACCTTC.

This chain connects TRBV5-1 to TRBJ2-3, with no clear D. Germline V gives CDR1 SGHRS, CDR2 YFSETQ. The CDR3 totals 15 residues. V was shortened by 0 bases and J by 5 bases, with 13 bases between the two germline ends. The CDR3 spells CASSLGTVQVDTQYF. The CDR3 nucleotides read TGCGCCAGCAGCTTGGGAACAGTGCAGGTAGATACGCAGTATTTT.

In DNA form, the CDR3 reads TGTGCCAGCATTGAGGAGCAATATAATTCACCCCTCCACTTT. The encoded protein is CASIEEQYNSPLHF. The gene calls are TRBV28 and TRBJ1-6; D is unresolved. V was pared by 7 bases and J by 4 bases, with 11 bases between. CDR1 is MDHEN, CDR2 SYDVKM, per germline. CDR3 length: 14 residues.

The chain is built from TRBV10-3 and TRBJ2-7; D is unresolved. Germline CDR1 reads ENHRY; CDR2 reads SYGVKD. This CDR3 region has 12 residues. Trimming left V 6 bases short and J 2 bases short, with 8 bases between. CDR3 sequence reads: CAIRGETYEQYF. The CDR3 DNA reads TGTGCCATCAGGGGCGAGACCTACGAGCAGTACTTC.

The chain recombines TRBV6-6 with TRBJ2-1; the D gene is possibly TRBD1 (6 bases). The CDR3 extends over 15 amino acids. Trimming took off 6 bases at V and 4 bases at J, with 16 bases between the two ends. Germline V CDR1 and CDR2: MNHNY, SVGAGI (reference sequence). The CDR3 reads CASSRQGLPYNEQFF. CDR3 DNA sequence: TGTGCCAGCAGCCGTCAGGGGCTTCCATACAATGAGCAGTTCTTC.

This rearrangement joins TRBV5-4 to TRBJ1-2; tentatively, D is TRBD1 (5 bases). Between the trimmed V and J ends, which lost 1 base and 4 bases, there was a span of 8 bases. This CDR3 is built from 13 residues. CDR1 and CDR2 (germline): SGHNT, YYREEE (reference sequence). The CDR3, as DNA: TGTGCCAGCAGCTTGAAGAGGGGCTATGGCTACACCTTC. Its protein is CASSLKRGYGYTF.

The V and J genes are TRBV6-5 and TRBJ2-6; D is unresolved. This CDR3 region has 12 residues. Germline V lookup: CDR1 MNHEY, CDR2 SVGAGI. V shed 5 bases and J shed 7 bases, with 6 bases lying between them. The CDR3 DNA reads TGTGCCAGCAGTAGTGGAGCCAACGTCCTGACTTTC. Encoded protein: CASSSGANVLTF.

This clone turned up a few times. This chain links TRBV6-4 with TRBJ1-1; TRBD1 aligns across 7 bases. Germline V gives CDR1 MRHNA, CDR2 SNTAGT. The CDR3 has 14 residues. J gave up 0 bases and V 6 bases, and 4 bases lay outside the gene matches. The CDR3: CASRGTDLNTEAFF. The DNA for the CDR3 is TGTGCCAGCAGGGGGACAGACCTGAACACTGAAGCTTTCTTT.

This chain uses TRBV7-9 with TRBJ1-4; D gene ambiguous. Germline CDR1 reads SEHNR; CDR2 reads FQNEAQ (reference sequence). V lost 1 base and J 5 bases, leaving 11 bases between the germline ends. The CDR3 is made up of 15 amino acids. This CDR3 reads CASSLGVSPNEKLFF. The CDR3 DNA sequence: TGTGCCAGCAGCTTAGGAGTCAGCCCCAATGAAAAACTGTTTTTT.

V usage is TRBV7-8 and J usage is TRBJ1-3; the D is unclear. CDR1 SGHVS and CDR2 FQNEAQ come from the germline V gene. Between the trimmed V and J ends, which lost 5 bases and 2 bases, there was a span of 19 bases. This CDR3 contains 17 residues. The CDR3 nucleotides are TGTGCCAGCAGCGCGTCCTCAGGAATCCGGCCTGGAAACACCATATATTTT. It yields the protein CASSASSGIRPGNTIYF.

V and J are TRBV5-1 and TRBJ2-2, with D possibly being TRBD1 (6 bases). The CDR3 consists of 19 residues. The V end was cut by 1 base, the J end by 3 bases, with 22 bases between. The germline gives CDR1 SGHRS, CDR2 YFSETQ. CDR3 bases: TGCGCCAGCAGCTTGCTAACAAGGCTAACCGGGACACACACCGGGGAGCTGTTTTTT. It is translated as CASSLLTRLTGTHTGELFF.

J is TRBJ1-2 and V is TRBV14, with 8 bases matching TRBD1. The CDR3 has 14 residues. CDR1 is SGHDN and CDR2 is FVKESK in the germline V gene. Unmatched junction bases numbered 2, after V lost 2 bases and J lost 3 bases. CDR3 DNA sequence: TGTGCCAGCAGCCAATGGGGACAGGACTATGGCTACACCTTC. It encodes CASSQWGQDYGYTF.

The V gene is TRBV11-2, the J gene TRBJ2-3; TRBD2 matches at 13 bases. CDR3 length: 16 amino acids. The germline V gene encodes CDR1 SGHAT and CDR2 FQNNGV. Trimming at V came to 5 bases and at J to 5 bases, leaving 7 bases not matched to a gene. The CDR3 bases are TGTGCCAGCAGCCCTAGACTAGCGGGGGGCGGAGATACGCAGTATTTT. It is translated as CASSPRLAGGGDTQYF.

The rearrangement joins TRBV18 to TRBJ1-5, with D uncertain. The V gene lost 8 bases and the J gene lost 7 bases, with 12 bases spanning the gap. The CDR3 runs to 12 residues. The germline CDR1 and CDR2 sequences are KGHSH and LQKENI. The CDR3 spells CASQRVGQPQHF. In nucleotides, the CDR3 is TGTGCCAGCCAACGGGTAGGACAGCCCCAGCATTTT.

The rearrangement uses TRBV7-9 and TRBJ2-3; the match to TRBD2 covers 12 bases. V dropped 5 bases and J dropped 2; count of bases not matched to a gene: 11. Germline V lookup: CDR1 SEHNR, CDR2 FQNEAQ (reference sequence). This CDR3 region has 18 residues. The CDR3 reads CASSQLRLAGVFTDTQYF. Here the CDR3 DNA reads TGTGCCAGCAGCCAACTTCGACTAGCGGGGGTCTTCACAGATACGCAGTATTTT.

This chain uses TRBV4-2 with TRBJ1-4; D is perhaps TRBD1 (5 bases). The CDR3 length is 20 residues. V was clipped by 0 bases and J by 8 bases, with 28 bases between them. Germline CDR1 and CDR2: LGHNA and YNFKEQ. CDR3 region: CASSQEQRFSAVGDEEKLFF. The CDR3 DNA is TGTGCCAGCAGCCAAGAACAACGGTTCAGTGCCGTGGGGGACGAGGAAAAACTGTTTTTT.

V is TRBV5-6 and J is TRBJ2-5, with D perhaps being TRBD1 or TRBD2 (6 bases each). There are 14 residues in the CDR3. From germline, CDR1 is SGHDT and CDR2 YYEEEE. Trimming cost V 3 bases and J 6 bases, with 15 bases left between them. This CDR3 is CASSSGAERKTQYF. CDR3 nucleotide sequence: TGTGCCAGCAGCTCGGGGGCAGAGAGGAAGACCCAGTACTTC.

This chain connects TRBV6-1 to TRBJ1-1; TRBD1 agrees at 8 bases. The CDR3 totals 15 residues. Germline V gene data show CDR1 as MNHNS and CDR2 as SASEGT. V gave up 4 bases and J gave up 0 bases; unmatched junction bases: 4. CDR3 DNA sequence: TGTGCCAGCAGTGCCGGGACAGGAGTGAACACTGAAGCTTTCTTT. This gives the protein CASSAGTGVNTEAFF.

This clone was seen many times. For the CDR3, the DNA is TGTGCCTGGAAGGGGATGGGACAGAACATGAACACTGAAGCTTTCTTT. Its protein is CAWKGMGQNMNTEAFF. V and J are TRBV30 and TRBJ1-1; TRBD1 matches at 7 bases. The CDR3 contains 16 residues. The V gene end was trimmed by 4 bases and the J gene end by 0 bases; junction bases not matched to a gene: 11. The germline gives CDR1 GTSNPN, CDR2 SVGIG (reference sequence).

This sequence joins TRBV6-6 and TRBJ2-7, with 10 bases matching TRBD2. V shed 6 bases, J shed 7 bases, and the junction held 9 bases outside the gene matches. The CDR3 length is 14 residues. CDR1 and CDR2 from the germline V gene are MNHNY and SVGAGI (reference sequence). CDR3 coding DNA: TGTGCCAGCAGGACTAGCGGGTCCTTAGGGGAGCAGTACTTC. Its translation: CASRTSGSLGEQYF.

The CDR3 sequence: CSVDMGLDTQYF. The DNA of the CDR3 is TGCAGCGTTGATATGGGTTTGGATACGCAGTATTTT. This chain uses TRBV29-1 with TRBJ2-3; no definite D call. Germline-derived CDR1 and CDR2 are SQVTM and ANQGSEA. The CDR3 runs to 12 residues. Trimming left V 3 bases short and J 6 bases short, with 10 bases between.

The V call is TRBV30, the J call TRBJ2-2; D is possibly TRBD1 (7 bases). Trimming shortened V by 0 bases and J by 8 bases, and 16 bases separated the two germline ends. Germline loops: CDR1 GTSNPN, CDR2 SVGIG (reference sequence). The CDR3 has 15 amino acids. CDR3 coding DNA: TGTGCCTGGAGTGTGTGGAGGACAGGAGGGGGGGAGCTGTTTTTT. Its protein product is CAWSVWRTGGGELFF.

The rearrangement joins TRBV10-2 to TRBJ2-3; D is undetermined. In germline, CDR1 is WSHSY, CDR2 SAAADI. The CDR3 totals 16 residues. Trimming took 5 bases from V and 1 from J, leaving 16 bases between them. This chain's CDR3 is CASSTYQVSGTDTQYF. As DNA, the CDR3 is TGCGCCAGCAGTACTTATCAGGTGTCGGGCACAGATACGCAGTATTTT.